Reported below is one T cell receptor (beta chain). The data were obtained in a study of blood T cell repertoires in COVID-19. Across the whole study: Sites across the United States, Italy and Spain contributed samples from acute and convalescent COVID-19. Sample material is recorded as cDNA or gDNA derived from T cells, B-cell-depleted T cells, or PBMCs.

Seattle participants joined during active infection and were tracked over time. This CDR3 is built from 17 residues. Germline CDR1 and CDR2: MNHNS and SASEGT. The V gene end was trimmed by 3 bases and the J gene end by 2 bases; junction bases not matched to a gene: 7. As handled by the study authors: How many nucleated cells were present was estimated from reference gene primer amplification. Clones were sequenced by immunoSEQ multiplex PCR, and TCRdb holds only the in-frame ones, with some missing. V and J calls and clone size are as listed in that table; D and trimming were resolved from the DNA. This sample has some 220,000 clones, with 83% found just once.

Sequenced: peripheral blood. The clonotype was recovered from a woman aged 30 to 39 with COVID-19, enrolled during active disease. The chain is built from TRBV6-1 and TRBJ2-3; 11 bases align to TRBD2. The CDR3: CASSDYKGLADTDTQYF. CDR3 nucleotides: TGTGCCAGCAGTGATTATAAGGGACTAGCGGACACAGATACGCAGTATTTT.